A single sample gave rise to the 2 T cell receptor beta chains below, sequenced in a study of blood T cell repertoires in COVID-19. Profiling relied on immunoSEQ multiplex PCR, and the TCRdb table lists in-frame clones only, not all of them. Found here are a few hundred thousand clones, over 80% of them singletons; the top ten hold roughly 1.2%. The sequenced material came from PBMCs or T cells enriched from blood (not recorded which). Source of these receptors: a human donor in a cohort exposed to, infected with or recovered from COVID-19 (not recorded which). The donor label of this sample is uncertain.

The V call is TRBV30, the J call TRBJ1-1; D remains unclear. In germline, CDR1 is GTSNPN, CDR2 SVGIG (reference sequence). The V end was cut by 4 bases, the J end by 5 bases, with 20 bases between. The CDR3 runs to 15 residues. CDR3 protein: CAWTYWRGEETEAFF. The CDR3 DNA is TGTGCCTGGACCTACTGGCGGGGAGAGGAGACTGAAGCTTTCTTT.

The V call is TRBV19, the J call TRBJ1-1; D ambiguous. V lost 3 bases, J lost 3 bases, and 11 bases lay in between. The CDR3 runs to 14 residues. Germline V gene lookup returns CDR1 LNHDA and CDR2 SQIVND (reference sequence). The chain's CDR3 is CASSIGGSDTEAFF. CDR3 DNA: TGTGCCAGTAGTATTGGTGGGAGTGACACTGAAGCTTTCTTT.